Listed here is a single TCR beta chain. The sample belongs to a study of early T cells in non-severe SARS-CoV-2 infection. Molecules of cDNA were individually given unique molecular identifiers that were attached to them. TCRdb fed the 5' RACE reads into MiXCR, producing one record per CDR3 protein. The sample consists of some 25,000 distinct CDR3 sequences, 3.5% to 5.5% of them appearing once. The CDR3 contains 15 residues. Trimming removed 1 base at V and 3 bases at J, with 12 bases between. The V gene's germline CDR1 is LNHDA and CDR2 SQIVND (reference sequence). The chain recombines TRBV19 with TRBJ1-2; D gene unclear. The specimen was whole blood. The sequence came from an adult who was a healthcare worker with PCR-confirmed SARS-CoV-2 infection or an uninfected control (not recorded which). The CDR3 coding sequence is TGTGCCAGTAGTATAGGCCAGTGGGCGGACTATGGCTACACCTTC. Protein: CASSIGQWADYGYTF.